This T cell receptor beta chain is from a study of blood T cell repertoires in COVID-19. Study background: T cells, B-cell-depleted T cells, or PBMCs provided the cDNA or gDNA that served as material.

The trim removed 0 bases at V and 4 bases at J, leaving 7 bases unmatched. Looked up from germline, CDR1 is SNHLY and CDR2 is FYNNEI. The length of the CDR3 is 16 residues. In the original analysis: Using reference gene primer amplification, nucleated cell counts were estimated. Some clones are missing from TCRdb's copy, which holds only in-frame ones; the method was immunoSEQ multiplex PCR. The V and J calls and clone size are taken from that table; D and trimming were inferred from the DNA. This table holds roughly 200,000 clones, around 84% found once. The specimen was PBMCs or T cells enriched from blood (not recorded which). The chain employs TRBV2 and TRBJ2-7; 9 bases line up with TRBD2. This TCR was recovered from a man aged 40-49 years who had recovered from COVID-19. For the CDR3, the DNA is TGTGCCAGCAGTGAAGCGCTTGGACTAGCGCCATACGAGCAGTACTTC. It specifies CASSEALGLAPYEQYF. The entire variable domain, with the rest obtained from reference TRBV2 and TRBJ2-7, is as follows: EPEVTQTPSHQVTQMGQEVILRCVPISNHLYFYWYRQILGQKVEFLVSFYNNEISEKSEIFDDQFSVERPDGSNFTLKIRSTKLEDSAMYFCASSEALGLAPYEQYFGPGTRLTVT.